The 31 T cell receptor beta chains in this list originate from one sample, sequenced in a study of blood T cell repertoires in COVID-19. TCRdb keeps only in-frame clones here, not all; method: immunoSEQ multiplex PCR. The repertoire holds 140,000 to 150,000 clones, with around 86% as singletons. Specimen: PBMCs or T cells enriched from blood (not recorded which). The receptors come from a man aged 55 to 70 who had recovered from COVID-19.

The chain employs TRBV7-9 and TRBJ2-1; TRBD2 matches 9 bases. Per germline, CDR1 SEHNR and CDR2 FQNEAQ (reference sequence). The CDR3 runs 16 residues. J was trimmed by 0 bases and V by 8 bases; bases with no gene match: 8. The CDR3 loop reads CASAGGRGGSYNEQFF. DNA for the CDR3: TGTGCCAGCGCCGGTGGGCGGGGGGGCTCCTACAATGAGCAGTTCTTC.

The chain couples TRBV28 to TRBJ2-1; the D is unclear. V dropped 2 bases and J dropped 3 bases, with 8 bases sitting between them. The length of the CDR3 is 14 residues. Germline V lookup: CDR1 MDHEN, CDR2 SYDVKM. Here the CDR3 reads CASSLRQRYNEQFF. The CDR3 DNA sequence: TGTGCCAGCAGTTTAAGGCAGCGCTACAATGAGCAGTTCTTC.

This clone turned up a few times. V is TRBV5-6 and J is TRBJ1-5; no firm D call. CDR3 length equals 17 residues. Trimming took off 4 bases at V and 1 base at J, with 18 bases between the two ends. Looked up from germline, CDR1 is SGHDT and CDR2 is YYEEEE. The CDR3 sequence: CASSTSRVAGSNQPQHF. DNA of the CDR3: TGTGCCAGCAGCACCAGCCGGGTGGCGGGAAGCAATCAGCCCCAGCATTTT.

This clone has a handful of counts. The CDR3 DNA is TGTGCCAGCAGCGGGTTGGCTGGCAATCAGCCCCAGCATTTT. Its translation is CASSGLAGNQPQHF. The chain carries TRBV9 and TRBJ1-5, with D hard to call. The CDR3 contains 14 residues. Germline CDR1 is SGDLS and CDR2 is YYNGEE. With 3 bases removed from V and 2 bases from J, the gap between germline ends came to 9 bases.

The CDR3 coding sequence is TGTGCCAGCAGCGACCATGGGGGGAACTATGGCTACACCTTC. Translated, it gives CASSDHGGNYGYTF. The chain is built from TRBV9 and TRBJ1-2; maybe TRBD1 (5 bases). The CDR3 has 14 amino acids. V was clipped by 3 bases and J by 2 bases, with 11 bases between them. CDR1 is SGDLS and CDR2 is YYNGEE in the germline V gene.

CDR3 DNA sequence: TGTGCCAGCAGCCGGCTAGGGGGCTCCACAGATACGCAGTATTTT. Translation gives CASSRLGGSTDTQYF. The chain links TRBV14 to TRBJ2-3; 7 bases match TRBD1. Per the germline V gene, CDR1 is SGHDN and CDR2 is FVKESK. This CDR3 contains 15 residues. The ends lost 4 bases at V and 2 bases at J; junction bases unmatched: 6.

The chain recombines TRBV6-5 with TRBJ1-1, with TRBD1 matching 11 bases. The ends lost 5 bases at V and 5 bases at J; junction bases unmatched: 7. Germline lookup yields CDR1 MNHEY and CDR2 SVGAGI. The CDR3 has 15 amino acids. The CDR3 DNA sequence: TGTGCCAGCAGTCGGACAGGGGGCGCGCGGACTGAAGCTTTCTTT. Protein: CASSRTGGARTEAFF.

This chain links TRBV9 with TRBJ2-7; TRBD1 might be the D (6 bases). Germline V lookup: CDR1 SGDLS, CDR2 YYNGEE. The CDR3 is 15 residues long. The V end lost 0 bases, the J end lost 0 bases, and 10 bases lay between the germline ends. CDR3 amino acids: CASSVASGDSYEQYF. The CDR3, as DNA: TGTGCCAGCAGCGTAGCCTCAGGGGACTCCTACGAGCAGTACTTC. The full variable domain, completed using reference TRBV9 and TRBJ2-7, is DSGVTQTPKHLITATGQRVTLRCSPRSGDLSVYWYQQSLDQGLQFLIQYYNGEERAKGNILERFSAQQFPDLHSELNLSSLELGDSALYFCASSVASGDSYEQYFGPGTRLTVT.

The chain uses TRBV7-9 and TRBJ2-1; 11 positions match TRBD2. The CDR3 has 15 amino acids. Per the germline V gene, CDR1 is SEHNR and CDR2 is FQNEAQ (reference sequence). With 1 base clipped from V and 8 bases from J, the junction kept 4 bases outside the gene matches. As DNA, the CDR3 is TGTGCCAGCAGCTTAGGGCTAGCGGGAGGATATGAGCAGTTCTTC. Protein product: CASSLGLAGGYEQFF.

The chain carries TRBV7-8 and TRBJ1-6, with D tentatively TRBD1 (5 bases). The V gene's germline CDR1 is SGHVS and CDR2 FQNEAQ. The CDR3 has 16 amino acids. Trimming shortened V by 5 bases and J by 5 bases, and 16 bases separated the two germline ends. This chain's CDR3 is CASSPSDTKHNSPLHF. In DNA, the CDR3 is TGTGCCAGCAGCCCCTCGGACACGAAACATAATTCACCCCTCCACTTT.

The chain is built from TRBV7-8 and TRBJ2-3; 8 bases align to TRBD2. CDR1 is SGHVS, CDR2 FQNEAQ, per germline. Trimming at V came to 5 bases and at J to 1 base, leaving 11 bases not matched to a gene. CDR3 length: 17 amino acids. DNA for the CDR3: TGTGCCAGCAGCCGCGCCCCGCCCGGGAGGGGCACAGATACGCAGTATTTT. The encoded protein is CASSRAPPGRGTDTQYF.

This sequence joins TRBV29-1 and TRBJ2-5, with 7 bases aligning to TRBD2. In germline, CDR1 is SQVTM, CDR2 ANQGSEA. The length of the CDR3 is 12 residues. J was trimmed by 5 bases and V by 5 bases; bases with no gene match: 5. CDR3 bases: TGCAGCGTTTGGGAGGGGTCGGAGACCCAGTACTTC. Its protein is CSVWEGSETQYF.

With respect to this clone: The identical CDR3 is also encoded by other nucleotide sequences in the sample. The V call is TRBV5-1, the J call TRBJ1-5; weak D call: TRBD1 (5 bases). Germline CDR1 and CDR2: SGHRS and YFSETQ. CDR3 length equals 13 residues. The germline V and J ends were trimmed by 4 bases and 5 bases, with 10 bases remaining between them. The CDR3 region is CASSPDRDQPQHF. As DNA, the CDR3 is TGCGCCAGCAGCCCAGACAGAGATCAGCCCCAGCATTTT.

The chain has TRBV5-1 and TRBJ2-1; 9 bases line up with TRBD1. V shed 5 bases and J 3 bases; nucleotides not matched to a gene: 3. The CDR3 totals 14 residues. Per the germline V gene, CDR1 is SGHRS and CDR2 is YFSETQ. The chain's CDR3 is CASSSGQGYNEQFF. The CDR3 DNA reads TGCGCCAGCAGTTCGGGACAGGGCTACAATGAGCAGTTCTTC.

The CDR3 spells CASSPNRGRNTGELFF. The CDR3 region has the DNA TGTGCCAGTAGTCCAAACAGGGGAAGGAACACCGGGGAGCTGTTTTTT. This chain links TRBV19 with TRBJ2-2, with 7 bases fitting TRBD1. After removal of 5 bases from V and 1 base from J, the junction contained 7 bases not matched to a gene. Germline V gives CDR1 LNHDA, CDR2 SQIVND (reference sequence). The CDR3 spans 16 residues.

J is TRBJ1-3 and V is TRBV11-2; D not certain. The CDR3 has 13 residues. Germline values: CDR1 SGHAT, CDR2 FQNNGV. V lost 3 bases and J lost 3, with 6 bases in between. CDR3 region: CASSFPFGNTIYF. CDR3 coding DNA: TGTGCCAGCAGCTTCCCCTTTGGAAACACCATATATTTT.

V and J are TRBV19 and TRBJ1-2; TRBD1 aligns across 10 bases. Trimming cost V 3 bases and J 8 bases; bases outside gene matches: 9. This CDR3 contains 15 residues. CDR1 is LNHDA, CDR2 SQIVND, per germline (reference sequence). DNA of the CDR3: TGTGCCAGTAGTATTCCGGGACAGGGGACGGAGGGCTACACCTTC. Translation gives CASSIPGQGTEGYTF.

The V call is TRBV24-1, the J call TRBJ2-2, with D possibly being TRBD1 (6 bases). CDR1 KGHDR and CDR2 SFDVKD come from the germline V gene. Between the trimmed V and J ends, which lost 5 bases and 9 bases, there was a span of 15 bases. This CDR3 has 14 residues. In DNA, the CDR3 is TGTGCCACCAGTGCCGGACAGAATTGGCGGGAGCTGTTTTTT. It is translated as CATSAGQNWRELFF.

The V call is TRBV12-3 or TRBV12-4, the J call TRBJ2-5; D may be TRBD2 (5 bases). The ends were cut back, 11 bases at V and 5 bases at J, with 18 bases in the middle. This CDR3 comprises 13 residues. DNA for the CDR3: TGTGCCTCGCGCCTTGAGGGAGCGGAGACCCAGTACTTC. It yields the protein CASRLEGAETQYF.

The chain combines TRBV5-1 with TRBJ1-6, with 8 bases aligning to TRBD1. The V and J ends lost 0 bases and 4 bases, in that order; junction bases with no gene match: 0. The CDR3 extends over 15 amino acids. CDR1 is SGHRS, CDR2 YFSETQ, per germline. Written as DNA, the CDR3 is TGCGCCAGCAGCTTGGGACAGGGGTATAATTCACCCCTCCACTTT. Translated, it gives CASSLGQGYNSPLHF.

This clone has only a few counts. This chain joins TRBV5-8 and TRBJ1-2; TRBD1 aligns across 12 bases. The CDR3 is made up of 16 amino acids. The junction had 4 bases not matched to a gene; V was cut back by 4 bases and J by 0 bases. Germline loops: CDR1 SGHTS, CDR2 YDEGEE. DNA for the CDR3: TGTGCCAGCAGCAAGGGACAGGGGGCGACTAACTATGGCTACACCTTC. Its protein is CASSKGQGATNYGYTF.

V usage is TRBV10-1 and J usage is TRBJ2-5; 10 bases match TRBD2. Trimming removed 0 bases from V and 3 bases from J; junction bases left unmatched: 4. The germline V gene encodes CDR1 WNHNN and CDR2 SYGVQD (reference sequence). This CDR3 contains 16 residues. The CDR3 loop is CASSESILAGKETQYF. The DNA of the CDR3 is TGCGCCAGCAGTGAGTCGATACTAGCGGGGAAAGAGACCCAGTACTTC.

The rearrangement uses TRBV28 and TRBJ2-3; 11 bases map to TRBD2. The CDR3 length is 17 residues. J gave up 4 bases and V 8 bases, and 14 bases lay outside the gene matches. The V gene's germline CDR1 is MDHEN and CDR2 SYDVKM. As DNA, the CDR3 is TGTGCCAGCTCCCGCCTGGCTAGCGGGGGGTCGGCAGATACGCAGTATTTT. Protein product: CASSRLASGGSADTQYF. The full variable domain, with the rest looked up from reference TRBV28 and TRBJ2-3, is DVKVTQSSRYLVKRTGEKVFLECVQDMDHENMFWYRQDPGLGLRLIYFSYDVKMKEKGDIPEGYSVSREKKERFSLILESASTNQTSMYLCASSRLASGGSADTQYFGPGTRLTVL.

The chain has TRBV27 and TRBJ2-7; no reliable D call. The CDR3 contains 12 residues. Trimming left V 5 bases short and J 9 bases short, with 14 bases between. Germline CDR1 is MNHEY and CDR2 is SMNVEV (reference sequence). CDR3 in DNA: TGTGCCAGCAGTACCCCCCTTTCGGGGCAGTACTTC. This encodes CASSTPLSGQYF.

The chain links TRBV28 to TRBJ1-6; TRBD1 matches at 7 bases. Germline CDR1 is MDHEN and CDR2 is SYDVKM. The CDR3 consists of 16 residues. V gave up 1 base and J gave up 4 bases; unmatched junction bases: 4. The CDR3 sequence is CASSLLSGGYNSPLHF. In nucleotides, the CDR3 is TGTGCCAGCAGTTTATTGTCAGGGGGATATAATTCACCCCTCCACTTT.

The chain uses TRBV6-5 and TRBJ1-6; D is perhaps TRBD1 (6 bases). Between the trimmed V and J ends, which lost 8 bases and 2 bases, there was a span of 13 bases. Germline-derived CDR1 and CDR2 are MNHEY and SVGAGI. The CDR3 is 15 amino acids. The CDR3 is CASLPGVTYNSPLHF. CDR3 DNA sequence: TGTGCCAGCCTCCCAGGGGTTACCTATAATTCACCCCTCCACTTT.

This chain uses TRBV10-3 with TRBJ1-2, with a possible D match to TRBD1 (6 bases). Trimming pared 2 bases from V and 4 bases from J, leaving 11 bases between. The CDR3 has 14 residues. Germline loops: CDR1 ENHRY, CDR2 SYGVKD. The CDR3 nucleotides are TGTGCCATCAGTGAGCCCAGGACAGCCTATGGCTACACCTTC. It yields the protein CAISEPRTAYGYTF.

The chain joins TRBV28 to TRBJ2-3; no firm D call. The CDR3 length is 15 residues. Germline lookup yields CDR1 MDHEN and CDR2 SYDVKM. V dropped 5 bases and J dropped 2 bases, with 14 bases sitting between them. CDR3 in DNA: TGTGCCAGCAGTCGACACCGGATGGCCACAGATACGCAGTATTTT. It yields the protein CASSRHRMATDTQYF.

The chain couples TRBV5-4 to TRBJ2-3; 11 positions agree with TRBD2. The CDR3 runs 15 residues. The trim removed 5 bases at V and 3 bases at J, leaving 5 bases unmatched. Germline V CDR1 and CDR2: SGHNT, YYREEE (reference sequence). DNA for the CDR3: TGTGCCAGCAGTGGGACTAGCGGAGCAACAGATACGCAGTATTTT. Amino acid sequence: CASSGTSGATDTQYF.

This chain uses TRBV6-2 or TRBV6-3 with TRBJ1-2, with 12 bases fitting TRBD1. V was clipped by 5 bases and J by 7 bases; unmatched bases: 8. CDR1 is MNHEY and CDR2 is SVGEGT in the germline V gene. This CDR3 is built from 15 residues. The chain's CDR3 is CASSGAGTGGSGYTF. The CDR3 bases are TGTGCCAGCAGTGGGGCCGGGACAGGGGGCTCTGGCTACACCTTC.

The rearrangement links TRBV24-1 to TRBJ2-2, with a possible D match to TRBD1 (6 bases). The ends were cut back, 6 bases at V and 9 bases at J, with 16 bases in the middle. CDR1 is KGHDR, CDR2 SFDVKD, per germline. The CDR3 covers 14 residues. CDR3 nucleotides: TGTGCCACCAGTACCGGACAGATTCACCGGGAGCTGTTTTTT. It codes for CATSTGQIHRELFF.